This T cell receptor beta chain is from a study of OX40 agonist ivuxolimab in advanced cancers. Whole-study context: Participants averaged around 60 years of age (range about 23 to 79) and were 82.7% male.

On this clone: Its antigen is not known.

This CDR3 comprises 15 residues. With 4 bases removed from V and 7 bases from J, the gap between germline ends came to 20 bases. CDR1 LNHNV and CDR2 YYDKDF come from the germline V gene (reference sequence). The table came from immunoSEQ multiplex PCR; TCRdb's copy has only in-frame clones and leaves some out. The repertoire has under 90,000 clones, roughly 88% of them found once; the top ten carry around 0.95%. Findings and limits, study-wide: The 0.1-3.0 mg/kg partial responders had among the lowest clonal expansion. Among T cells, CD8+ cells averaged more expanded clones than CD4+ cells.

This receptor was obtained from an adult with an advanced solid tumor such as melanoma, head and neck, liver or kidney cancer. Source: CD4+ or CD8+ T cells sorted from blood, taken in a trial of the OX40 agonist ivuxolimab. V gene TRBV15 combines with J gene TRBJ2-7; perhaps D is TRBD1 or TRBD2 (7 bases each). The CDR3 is CATSIRGGGGLEQYF. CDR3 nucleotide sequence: TGTGCCACCAGCATCAGGGGAGGGGGCGGTTTGGAGCAGTACTTC. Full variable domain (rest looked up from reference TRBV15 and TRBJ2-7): DAMVIQNPRYQVTQFGKPVTLSCSQTLNHNVMYWYQQKSSQAPKLLFHYYDKDFNNEADTPDNFQSRRPNTSFCFLDIRSPGLGDTAMYLCATSIRGGGGLEQYFGPGTRLTVT.